Below, one TCR beta chain is given with its context. Which antigen it targets is not known. No much larger clone exists at a distance of one base, and base qualities are not known. Between the V and J ends, shortened by 8 bases and 4 bases respectively, the junction contains 21 bases. Inclusive of the bounding cysteine and phenylalanine, the CDR3 is 15 residues long. CDR3 DNA is the only sequence kept; it has 45 bases, read in frame from the first base. Libraries were made using 5' RACE. TCRdb shows the sequencer as Illumina HiSeq 2000. A universal primer binding site was introduced by template switching, and a unique molecular identifier was present in the final cDNA, enabling accurate counting of TCR cDNA molecules. Specific primers in the conserved constant-segment region were used to synthesize first-strand cDNA for the TCR alpha and beta chains. Each cDNA library was double barcoded, with a SMART-Mk sample barcode plus Illumina barcodes, to control for contamination. Two successive PCR steps introduced TruSeq adapter sequences along with Illumina sample barcodes. The TCR alpha and beta cDNA libraries were sequenced on the Illumina HiSeq platform using custom primers. The original pipeline was this. MiGEC was used to process raw reads and extract unique molecular identifiers, and MiXCR was used to find CDR3 positions. Recombination models were inferred per individual with the repgenHMM and IGoR tools using an EM algorithm. The tcR package in R was used for shared clonotype analysis, with sharing normalized by the product of cloneset sizes. To study raw recombination free of thymic and clonal selection effects, out-of-frame nonproductive sequences were analyzed. TCRdb itself trimmed the public reads at Q25 with fastp, ran MiXCR and retained productive beta chains. Every CDR3 protein is listed once, alongside the most common genes and DNA of its rows. The authors' filters were not applied to this entry. The sample table records roughly 260,000 distinct CDR3 sequences; approximately 7.8% of these occur just once. The top ten constitute about 5.8% of the sample.

Every donor in the study was a healthy Caucasian. Three pairs of female monozygotic twins, all aged about 18 to 30 years, were included in the twin cohort. Positive isolation kits from Invitrogen were used to isolate CD4+ and CD8+ T cell populations. This sample is part of a study of identical twins (dated by TCRdb to 2015 to 2016). Study-level background: To test whether fetal clonotypes persist, this study deep-sequenced TCR alpha and beta repertoires from monozygotic twins, from unrelated adults of various ages, and from cord blood. Replicate twin experiments were performed at different times using different library preparation protocols to rule out contamination.

General findings and caveats noted by the study authors: Abundant cord blood beta clonotypes had fewer insertions, young adult naive repertoires showed a similar but weaker trend, and memory repertoires showed no such trend. In monozygotic twins, recombination models systematically underestimated out-of-frame TCR alpha sharing, but the models matched the sharing seen between unrelated individuals. A weaker excess of twin sharing was found in beta out-of-frame sequences because the signal-to-noise ratio was lowered by fewer shared sequences. Compared with coincidental sharing between unrelated individuals, an excess of low generation-probability sequences was observed among out-of-frame TCR alpha sequences shared between twins. Zero-insertion analyses could be partly confounded by invariant T cells such as MAIT and iNKT, although diverse VJ usage argued against such confounding for most clonotypes. Because the same donors could not be followed over many years, the conclusions depended on cross-sectional statistical analysis.

The sample was also reused in another study, on yellow fever vaccine responses in identical twins. The second study's authors report: The authors reported that the T cell response to vaccination in identical twins appeared partly convergent and partly personalized. In identical twins, the study followed T cell clones that responded to the vaccine with precision.

The specimen was CD8+ T cells sorted from blood. The sequence is built from TRBV12-3 or TRBV12-4 and TRBJ2-7; the D gene is perhaps TRBD2, from 6 matching bases. The clonotype comes from a woman between 18 and 30 years old in good health. The CDR3 reads as follows: CASSGRREIGYEQYF. The DNA sequence follows: TGTGCCAGCTCAGGTCGGAGGGAGATAGGATACGAGCAGTACTTC.